The text below deals with one T cell receptor (beta chain). The antigen remains undetermined. The sample comes from a study of Graves' ophthalmopathy and Graves' hyperthyroidism. General study points: Discriminating ophthalmopathy from stable hyperthyroidism, a 13-signature model attained a sensitivity of 85% to 90% and a specificity of approximately 81%.

The V gene end was trimmed by 4 bases and the J gene end by 2 bases; junction bases not matched to a gene: 9. This CDR3 has 19 residues. Germline loops: CDR1 MNHEY, CDR2 SVGAGI. Beta-chain TCR CDR3 regions were amplified from RNA transcripts. First-round RT-PCR relied on HTBI primers, and a second-round multiplex PCR came next. TCRdb called the multiplex PCR reads again in MiXCR, with one record for every CDR3 protein. This sample yields 200,000 to 250,000 distinct CDR3 sequences, of which under 30% are seen a single time; about 9.3% belongs to the top ten. Sequenced sample: peripheral blood. The TCR was taken from a man aged 50-59 years with Graves' ophthalmopathy. The chain uses TRBV6-5 and TRBJ2-4, with 15 bases fitting TRBD2. The CDR3, as DNA: TGTGCCAGCAGTTTGGGACTAGCGGGAGGCCCGGCACCCAAAAACATTCAGTACTTC. Protein: CASSLGLAGGPAPKNIQYF.